The clone carrying this T cell receptor beta chain occurred a few times. Its antigen is currently unknown. This sample is drawn from a study of identical twins. Study-wide results and limits: The more abundant beta clonotypes in cord blood had fewer insertions, and memory repertoires did not show this.

MiXCR, run by TCRdb on the 5' RACE reads, gives a single entry per CDR3 protein. Of about 690,000 distinct CDR3 sequences detected, 6.1% appear once; the ten largest clones hold approximately 1.6%. Trimming cost V 7 bases and J 7 bases; bases outside gene matches: 11. From germline, CDR1 is SGHAT and CDR2 FQNNGV. The CDR3 spans 15 residues. The rearrangement joins TRBV11-2 to TRBJ2-2, with TRBD2 identical over 8 bases. Sequencing was done on a sample of naive T cells sorted from blood. This sequence originates from a man aged 18 to 29 in good health. As DNA, the CDR3 is TGTGCCAGCAACTTCGCGGGAGGTGTGATCGGGGAGCTGTTTTTT. This gives the protein CASNFAGGVIGELFF.